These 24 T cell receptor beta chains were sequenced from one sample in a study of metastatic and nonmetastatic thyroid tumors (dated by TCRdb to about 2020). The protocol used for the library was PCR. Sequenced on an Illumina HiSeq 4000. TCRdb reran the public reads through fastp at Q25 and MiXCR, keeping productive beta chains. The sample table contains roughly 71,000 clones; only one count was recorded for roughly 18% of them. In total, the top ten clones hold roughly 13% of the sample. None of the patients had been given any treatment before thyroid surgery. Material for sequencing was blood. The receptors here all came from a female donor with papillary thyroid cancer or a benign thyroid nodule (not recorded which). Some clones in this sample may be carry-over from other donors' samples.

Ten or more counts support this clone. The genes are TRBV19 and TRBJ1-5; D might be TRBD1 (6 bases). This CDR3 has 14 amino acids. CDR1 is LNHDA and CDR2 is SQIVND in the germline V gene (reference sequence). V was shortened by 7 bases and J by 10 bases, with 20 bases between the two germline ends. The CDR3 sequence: CASKETGGVYPQHF. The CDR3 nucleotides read TGTGCCAGTAAGGAGACAGGAGGGGTGTATCCCCAGCATTTT. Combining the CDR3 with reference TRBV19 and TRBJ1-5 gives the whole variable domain DGGITQSPKYLFRKEGQNVTLSCEQNLNHDAMYWYRQDPGQGLRLIYYSQIVNDFQKGDIAEGYSVSREKKESFPLTVTSAQKNPTAFYLCASKETGGVYPQHFGDGTRLSIL.

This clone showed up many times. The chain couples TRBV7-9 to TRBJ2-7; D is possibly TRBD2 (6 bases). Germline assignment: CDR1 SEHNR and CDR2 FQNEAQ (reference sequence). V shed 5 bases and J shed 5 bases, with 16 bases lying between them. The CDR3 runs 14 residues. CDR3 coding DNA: TGTGCCAGCAGCCATCCCGGGGGAGGCGACGAGCAGTACTTC. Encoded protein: CASSHPGGGDEQYF.

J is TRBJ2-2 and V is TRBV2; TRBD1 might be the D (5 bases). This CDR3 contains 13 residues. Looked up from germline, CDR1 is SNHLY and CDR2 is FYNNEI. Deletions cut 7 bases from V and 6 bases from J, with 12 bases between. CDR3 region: CASTSRVAGELFF. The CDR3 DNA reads TGTGCCAGCACTTCCAGGGTAGCCGGGGAGCTGTTTTTT.

CDR3 residues: CSARSAGGPSDTQYF. DNA of the CDR3: TGCAGTGCTAGATCAGCGGGAGGCCCGTCAGATACGCAGTATTTT. This rearrangement joins TRBV20-1 to TRBJ2-3; TRBD2 aligns across 9 bases. The CDR3 is 15 amino acids. J was trimmed by 4 bases and V by 2 bases; bases with no gene match: 7. CDR1 is DFQATT, CDR2 SNEGSKA, per germline (reference sequence).

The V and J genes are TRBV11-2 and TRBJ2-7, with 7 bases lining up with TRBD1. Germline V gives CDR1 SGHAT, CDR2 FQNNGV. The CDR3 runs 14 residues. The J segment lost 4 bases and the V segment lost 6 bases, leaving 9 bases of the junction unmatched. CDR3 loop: CASRPGQAPYEQYF. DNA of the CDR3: TGTGCCAGCAGACCTGGACAGGCGCCATACGAGCAGTACTTC.

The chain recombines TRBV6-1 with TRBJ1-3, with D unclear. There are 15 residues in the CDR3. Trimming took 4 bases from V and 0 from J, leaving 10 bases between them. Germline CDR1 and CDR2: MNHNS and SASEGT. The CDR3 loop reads CASSVHRDSGNTIYF. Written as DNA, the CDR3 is TGTGCCAGCAGTGTTCACCGGGACTCTGGAAACACCATATATTTT.

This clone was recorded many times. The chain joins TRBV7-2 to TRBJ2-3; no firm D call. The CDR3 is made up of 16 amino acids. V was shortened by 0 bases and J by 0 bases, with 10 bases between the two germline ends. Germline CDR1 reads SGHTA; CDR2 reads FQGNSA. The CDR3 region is CASSLAPGLSTDTQYF. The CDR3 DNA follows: TGTGCCAGCAGCTTAGCTCCGGGTTTAAGCACAGATACGCAGTATTTT.

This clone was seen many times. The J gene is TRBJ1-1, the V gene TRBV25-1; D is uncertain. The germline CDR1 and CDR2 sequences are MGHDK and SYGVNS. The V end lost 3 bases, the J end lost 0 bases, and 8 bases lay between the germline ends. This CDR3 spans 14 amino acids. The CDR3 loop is CASSDSGVNTEAFF. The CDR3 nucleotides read TGTGCCAGCAGTGACTCGGGCGTGAACACTGAAGCTTTCTTT.

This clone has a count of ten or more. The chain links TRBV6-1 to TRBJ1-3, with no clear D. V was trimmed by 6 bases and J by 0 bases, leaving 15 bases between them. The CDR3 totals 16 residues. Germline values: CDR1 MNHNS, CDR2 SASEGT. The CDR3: CASRDRKLNSGNTIYF. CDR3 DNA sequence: TGTGCCAGCAGGGACCGGAAACTTAACTCTGGAAACACCATATATTTT.

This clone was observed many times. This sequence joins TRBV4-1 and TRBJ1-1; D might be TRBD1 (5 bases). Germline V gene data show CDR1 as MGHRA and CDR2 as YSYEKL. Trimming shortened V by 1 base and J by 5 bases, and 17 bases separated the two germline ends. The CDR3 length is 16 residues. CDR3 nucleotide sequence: TGCGCCAGCAGCCAAGCGTCGGCGGGGGTGGAAACTGAAGCTTTCTTT. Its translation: CASSQASAGVETEAFF.

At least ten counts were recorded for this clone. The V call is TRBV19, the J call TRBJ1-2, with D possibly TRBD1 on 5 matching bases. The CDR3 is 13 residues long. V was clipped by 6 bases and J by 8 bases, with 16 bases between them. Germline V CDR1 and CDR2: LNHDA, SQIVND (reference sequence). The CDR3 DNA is TGTGCCAGTAGCCCAGGAGGGACGGCGGGCTACACCTTC. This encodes CASSPGGTAGYTF.

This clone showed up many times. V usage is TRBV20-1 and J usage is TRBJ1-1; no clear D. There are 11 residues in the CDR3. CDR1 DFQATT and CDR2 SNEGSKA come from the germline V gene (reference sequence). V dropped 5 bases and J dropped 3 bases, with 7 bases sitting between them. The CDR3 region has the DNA TGCAGTGCTGTAAGGGACACTGAAGCTTTCTTT. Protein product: CSAVRDTEAFF.

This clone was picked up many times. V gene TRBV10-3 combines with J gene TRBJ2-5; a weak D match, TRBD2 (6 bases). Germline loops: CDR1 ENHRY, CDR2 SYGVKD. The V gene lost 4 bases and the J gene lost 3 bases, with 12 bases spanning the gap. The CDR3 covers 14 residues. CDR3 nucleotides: TGTGCCATCAGTGCGGGCAGGGAGGAAGAGACCCAGTACTTC. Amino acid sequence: CAISAGREEETQYF.

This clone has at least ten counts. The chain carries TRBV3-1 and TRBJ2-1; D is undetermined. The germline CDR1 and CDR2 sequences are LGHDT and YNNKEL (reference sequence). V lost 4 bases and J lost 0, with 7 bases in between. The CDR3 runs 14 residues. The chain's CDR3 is CASSLPLSYNEQFF. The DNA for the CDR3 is TGTGCCAGCAGCCTTCCCCTCTCCTACAATGAGCAGTTCTTC.

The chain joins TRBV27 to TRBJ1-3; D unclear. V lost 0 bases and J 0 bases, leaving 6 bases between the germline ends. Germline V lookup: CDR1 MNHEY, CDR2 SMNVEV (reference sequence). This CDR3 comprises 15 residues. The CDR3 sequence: CASSLSPSSGNTIYF. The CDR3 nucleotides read TGTGCCAGCAGTTTATCACCAAGCTCTGGAAACACCATATATTTT.

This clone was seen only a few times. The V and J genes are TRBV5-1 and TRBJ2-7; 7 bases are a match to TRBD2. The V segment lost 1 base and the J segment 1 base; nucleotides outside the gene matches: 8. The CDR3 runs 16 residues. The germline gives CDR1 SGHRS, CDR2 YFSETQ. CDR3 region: CASSLRSASGSYEQYF. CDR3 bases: TGCGCCAGCAGCTTGCGAAGCGCTAGCGGATCCTACGAGCAGTACTTC.

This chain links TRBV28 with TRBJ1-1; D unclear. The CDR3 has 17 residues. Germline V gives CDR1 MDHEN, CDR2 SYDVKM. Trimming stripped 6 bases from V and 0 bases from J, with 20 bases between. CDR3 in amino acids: CASSPGLGRRLNTEAFF. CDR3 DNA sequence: TGTGCCAGCAGCCCGGGCTTAGGCCGAAGATTGAACACTGAAGCTTTCTTT.

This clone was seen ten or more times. This chain's CDR3 is CAWSPEKSNEKLFF. Here the CDR3 DNA reads TGTGCCTGGAGTCCGGAGAAGAGTAATGAAAAACTGTTTTTT. The chain carries TRBV30 and TRBJ1-4; D gene unclear. CDR3 length: 14 amino acids. Trimming shortened V by 2 bases and J by 4 bases, and 11 bases separated the two germline ends. Germline CDR1 GTSNPN, CDR2 SVGIG (reference sequence).

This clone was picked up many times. CDR3 sequence reads: CAWSVMGGTDEQYF. Written as DNA, the CDR3 is TGTGCCTGGAGTGTAATGGGGGGGACGGACGAGCAGTACTTC. This chain uses TRBV30 with TRBJ2-7, with 7 bases fitting TRBD2. J was trimmed by 5 bases and V by 0 bases; bases with no gene match: 7. The length of the CDR3 is 14 residues. Per germline, CDR1 GTSNPN and CDR2 SVGIG (reference sequence).

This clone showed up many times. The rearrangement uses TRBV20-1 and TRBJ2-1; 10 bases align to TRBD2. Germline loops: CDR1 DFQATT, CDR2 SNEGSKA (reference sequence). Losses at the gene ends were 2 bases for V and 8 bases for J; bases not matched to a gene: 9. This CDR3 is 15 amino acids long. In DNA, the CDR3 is TGCAGTGCTAGACCTTCTAGCGGGAGTCCCTATGAGCAGTTCTTC. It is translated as CSARPSSGSPYEQFF.

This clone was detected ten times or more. CDR3 protein: CASSPGQANYGYTF. The CDR3, as DNA: TGTGCCAGCTCACCCGGACAGGCTAACTATGGCTACACCTTC. The J gene is TRBJ1-2, the V gene TRBV18; 7 bases fit TRBD1. The ends lost 3 bases at V and 0 bases at J; junction bases unmatched: 1. This CDR3 spans 14 amino acids. Germline values: CDR1 KGHSH, CDR2 LQKENI.

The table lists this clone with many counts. The CDR3 nucleotides read TGTGCCAGTAACAACCGGGGCACCGGGGAGCTGTTTTTT. Protein sequence: CASNNRGTGELFF. The chain joins TRBV19 to TRBJ2-2; maybe TRBD2 (5 bases). The V gene lost 7 bases and the J gene lost 4 bases, with 10 bases spanning the gap. The germline gives CDR1 LNHDA, CDR2 SQIVND (reference sequence). The CDR3 runs 13 residues.

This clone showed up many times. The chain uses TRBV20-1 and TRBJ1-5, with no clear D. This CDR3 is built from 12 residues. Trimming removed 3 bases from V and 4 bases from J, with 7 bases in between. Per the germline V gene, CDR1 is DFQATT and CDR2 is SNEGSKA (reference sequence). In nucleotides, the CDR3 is TGCAGTGCTAGCGCACCTAATCAGCCCCAGCATTTT. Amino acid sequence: CSASAPNQPQHF.

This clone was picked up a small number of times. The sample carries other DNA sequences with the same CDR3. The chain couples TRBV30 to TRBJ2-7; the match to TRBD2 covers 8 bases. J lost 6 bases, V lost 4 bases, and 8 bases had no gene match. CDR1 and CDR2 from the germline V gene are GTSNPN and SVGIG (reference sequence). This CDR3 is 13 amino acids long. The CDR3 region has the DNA TGTGCCTGGACTCTGGGCGGGGGGATCGAGCAGTACTTC. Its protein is CAWTLGGGIEQYF. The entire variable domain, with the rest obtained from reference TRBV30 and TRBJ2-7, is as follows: SQTIHQWPATLVQPVGSPLSLECTVEGTSNPNLYWYRQAAGRGLQLLFYSVGIGQISSEVPQNLSASRPQDRQFILSSKKLLLSDSGFYLCAWTLGGGIEQYFGPGTRLTVT.